The clone carrying this T cell receptor beta chain was recorded once. The data derive from a study of blood T cell repertoires in COVID-19. V was clipped by 6 bases and J by 0 bases; unmatched bases: 7. There are 16 residues in the CDR3. Germline V gene data show CDR1 as MNHEY and CDR2 as SVGEGT. Here immunoSEQ multiplex PCR was the method, and the copy in TCRdb shows in-frame clones only, minus some. This table holds about 120,000 clones, over 75% found once. The specimen sequenced was peripheral blood. This receptor was taken from a woman in her 70s with acute or convalescent COVID-19. The chain links TRBV6-2 or TRBV6-3 to TRBJ2-7, with TRBD1 identical over 11 bases. The CDR3 DNA follows: TGTGCCAGCAGCCGCGGGACAGGGGGTAACTCCTACGAGCAGTACTTC. As protein: CASSRGTGGNSYEQYF.